This T cell receptor beta chain is drawn from a study of blood T cell repertoires in COVID-19. Trimming removed 5 bases from V and 0 bases from J; junction bases left unmatched: 9. There are 19 residues in the CDR3. CDR1 is PRHDT, CDR2 FYEKMQ, per germline (reference sequence). Using immunoSEQ multiplex PCR, the repertoire was profiled, and TCRdb retains in-frame clones only, with some absent. This repertoire shows around 180,000 clones, around 85% found once; its top ten account for around 7%. This TCR was sampled from a man older than 75 with COVID-19, enrolled during active disease. The sample consisted of peripheral blood. The V call is TRBV13, the J call TRBJ2-1; TRBD2 matches at 14 bases. In nucleotides, the CDR3 is TGTGCCAGCAGCCCGAGGACTAGCGGGGGGTTCAGCTCCTACAATGAGCAGTTCTTC. This gives the protein CASSPRTSGGFSSYNEQFF. The whole variable domain, filled in from reference TRBV13 and TRBJ2-1, reads AAGVIQSPRHLIKEKRETATLKCYPIPRHDTVYWYQQGPGQDPQFLISFYEKMQSDKGSIPDRFSAQQFSDYHSELNMSSLELGDSALYFCASSPRTSGGFSSYNEQFFGPGTRLTVL.